This T cell receptor (beta chain) emerged from a study of T cell responses to AZD1222 COVID-19 vaccine. Trimming shortened V by 0 bases and J by 1 base, and 9 bases separated the two germline ends. The CDR3 has 15 amino acids. The germline V gene has CDR1 MNHEY and CDR2 SVGAGI. The method was immunoSEQ multiplex PCR; TCRdb's version includes in-frame clones alone and lacks a portion of them. The table shows 150,000 to 200,000 clones, with approximately 93% occurring only once. The clonotype comes from an adult who received the AZD1222 COVID-19 vaccine. V gene TRBV6-5 combines with J gene TRBJ1-1; no clear D. Here the sequenced sample was peripheral blood, taken 28 days after the second AZD1222 dose. The CDR3 DNA follows: TGTGCCAGCAGTTACTCTGCGGTGGGGAACACTGAAGCTTTCTTT. This translates into CASSYSAVGNTEAFF.